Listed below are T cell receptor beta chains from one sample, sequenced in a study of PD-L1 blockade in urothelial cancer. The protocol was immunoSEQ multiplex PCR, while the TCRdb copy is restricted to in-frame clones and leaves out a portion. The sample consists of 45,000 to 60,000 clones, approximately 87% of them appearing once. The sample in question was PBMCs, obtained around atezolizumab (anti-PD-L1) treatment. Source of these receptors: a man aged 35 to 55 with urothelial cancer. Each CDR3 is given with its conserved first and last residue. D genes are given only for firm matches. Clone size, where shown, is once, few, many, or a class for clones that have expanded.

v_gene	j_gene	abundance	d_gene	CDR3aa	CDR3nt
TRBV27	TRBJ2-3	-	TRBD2	CASSLTSGKDTQYF	TGTGCCAGCAGTTTGACTAGCGGGAAGGATACGCAGTATTTT
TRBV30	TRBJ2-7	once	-	CAWSTPSREQYF	TGTGCCTGGAGTACCCCTTCGCGCGAGCAGTACTTC
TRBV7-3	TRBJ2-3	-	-	CASSVKGGAGREKDTQYF	TGTGCCAGCAGCGTCAAGGGCGGGGCCGGGAGAGAGAAAGATACGCAGTATTTT
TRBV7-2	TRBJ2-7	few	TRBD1	CASSLRQGVFGEQYF	TGTGCCAGCAGCCTCAGACAGGGGGTATTTGGGGAGCAGTACTTC
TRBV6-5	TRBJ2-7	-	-	CASSFVYEQYF	TGTGCCAGCAGTTTCGTCTACGAGCAGTACTTC
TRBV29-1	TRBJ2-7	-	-	CSVDSSGRHEQYF	TGCAGCGTTGATTCGAGCGGACGCCACGAGCAGTACTTC
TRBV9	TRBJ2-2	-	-	CASSVEGGNTGELFF	TGTGCCAGCAGCGTCGAGGGAGGGAACACCGGGGAGCTGTTTTTT
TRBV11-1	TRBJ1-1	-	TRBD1	CASSPRDRGGRRLRAFF	TGTGCCAGCAGCCCGCGGGACAGGGGTGGCCGTCGATTACGAGCTTTCTTT
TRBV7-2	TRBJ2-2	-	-	CASSPHDTGGELFF	TGTGCCAGCAGCCCCCACGACACTGGCGGGGAGCTGTTTTTT
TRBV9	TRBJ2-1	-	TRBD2	CASSVMVAGGVEQFF	TGTGCCAGCAGCGTAATGGTAGCGGGAGGAGTGGAGCAGTTCTTC
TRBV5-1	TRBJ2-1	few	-	CASSLAFGKEQFF	TGCGCCAGCAGCTTGGCTTTCGGGAAAGAGCAGTTCTTC
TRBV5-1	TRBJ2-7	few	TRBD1	CASSDRGLGSYEQYF	TGCGCCAGCAGCGACAGGGGGCTAGGGTCATACGAGCAGTACTTC
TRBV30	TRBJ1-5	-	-	CAWARDSNQPQHF	TGTGCCTGGGCTCGGGATAGCAATCAGCCCCAGCATTTT
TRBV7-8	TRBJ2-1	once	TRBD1	CASRGQGGKNEQFF	TGTGCCAGCAGAGGACAGGGAGGAAAGAATGAGCAGTTCTTC
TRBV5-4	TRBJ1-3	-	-	CASSPGAGNTIYF	TGTGCCAGCAGTCCAGGGGCTGGAAACACCATATATTTT
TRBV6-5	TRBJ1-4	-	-	CASSYGGTGNEKLFF	TGTGCCAGCAGTTACGGTGGAACAGGAAATGAAAAACTGTTTTTT
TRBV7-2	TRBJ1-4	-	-	CASSLRPGGREKLFF	TGTGCCAGCAGCTTACGCCCCGGGGGGAGGGAAAAACTGTTTTTT
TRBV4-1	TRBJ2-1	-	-	CASSQDGSSGNEQFF	TGCGCCAGCAGCCAAGATGGAAGTAGCGGCAATGAGCAGTTCTTC
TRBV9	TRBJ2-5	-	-	CASNSGRGGETQYF	TGTGCCAGCAACTCTGGGAGGGGGGGAGAGACCCAGTACTTC
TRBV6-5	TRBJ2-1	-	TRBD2	CASSYLSGGTADEQFF	TGTGCCAGCAGTTACCTCAGCGGGGGTACCGCCGATGAGCAGTTCTTC
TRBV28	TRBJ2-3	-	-	CASSLAGTDTQYF	TGTGCCAGCAGTTTAGCAGGCACAGATACGCAGTATTTT
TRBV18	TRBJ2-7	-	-	CASSPGATPYEQYF	TGTGCCAGCTCACCAGGGGCCACCCCCTACGAGCAGTACTTC
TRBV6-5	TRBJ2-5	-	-	CASRPPTGEGTQYF	TGTGCCAGCAGGCCCCCGACAGGGGAGGGGACCCAGTACTTC
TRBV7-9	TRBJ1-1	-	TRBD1	CASSLGQGWDTEAFF	TGTGCCAGCAGCTTAGGACAGGGCTGGGACACTGAAGCTTTCTTT
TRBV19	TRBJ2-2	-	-	CASVMTAWGENTGELFF	TGTGCCAGTGTGATGACAGCATGGGGGGAGAACACCGGGGAGCTGTTTTTT
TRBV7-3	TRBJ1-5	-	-	CASLRGQPQHF	TGTGCCAGCCTGAGGGGGCAGCCCCAGCATTTT
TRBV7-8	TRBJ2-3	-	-	CASSLTDYTDTQYF	TGTGCCAGCAGCCTAACGGACTACACAGATACGCAGTATTTT